This T cell receptor (beta chain) came from a study of OX40 agonist ivuxolimab in advanced cancers. Germline lookup yields CDR1 SGHTA and CDR2 FQGNSA. With V trimmed by 1 base and J by 4 bases, 1 base remained unmatched. This CDR3 is built from 14 residues. The study's findings and limits: In the 0.1 to 3.0 mg/kg range, CD4+ and CD8+ blood T cells had expanded clonally by week 6. The specificity for antigen of the expanded peripheral T cells was not determined.

A note on this clone: Its antigen is still unknown.

Clones were sequenced by immunoSEQ multiplex PCR, and TCRdb holds only the in-frame ones, with some missing. The sample carries 55,000 to 70,000 clones, just under 90% recorded once. The chain uses TRBV7-2 and TRBJ2-5; 9 bases are a match to TRBD2. Sequencing used CD4+ or CD8+ T cells sorted from blood, obtained in a trial of the OX40 agonist ivuxolimab. The receptor comes from an adult with an advanced solid tumor such as melanoma, head and neck, liver or kidney cancer. CDR3 in amino acids: CASSLGGGAETQYF. The CDR3 DNA follows: TGTGCCAGCAGCTTAGGCGGGGGGGCAGAGACCCAGTACTTC.